This entry is about one T cell receptor (beta chain). This receptor's antigen is unknown. Base-call qualities are not available, and no considerably larger clone is one nucleotide away. Reading the germline V gene gives CDR1 SGHRS and CDR2 YFSETQ. Taken from cysteine to phenylalanine, the CDR3 has 16 residues. Only CDR3 DNA is held: 48 bases, read in frame from base 1. Unmatched junction bases come to 9, with V trimmed by 3 bases and J by 7 bases. The time point label, read with the paper, signifies: technical triplicate 2. Libraries from unsorted PBMCs were made from 2 million PBMCs kept in RNAlater at -80 degrees C until RNA extraction. Peripheral blood underwent Ficoll-Hypaque density gradient centrifugation to isolate PBMCs, which were then cryopreserved in liquid nitrogen. This sample is part of a study of neurological immune-mediated disorders (dated by TCRdb to about 2019). Regarding the study in general: Peripheral blood TCR-beta repertoires from patients with HTLV-I-associated myelopathy (HAM/TSP), patients with multiple sclerosis, and healthy controls were compared in the study using UMI-based sequencing. Alongside PBMC samples, the set of around 99 TCR-beta libraries contained longitudinal samples, technical triplicates, and paired CD4+ and CD8+ T-cell subsets that had been sorted. The cohort was made up of 68 subjects, consisting of 15 or so HAM/TSP patients, around 35 multiple sclerosis patients and about 20 healthy controls. Technical triplicate libraries were sequenced so that the variability in frequency of each individual clone could be precisely calculated.

The paper as a whole reports these results and caveats: Expanded clones from different subjects shared no identical CDR3 amino acid sequences, which suggests that TCR-beta repertoires were private in all groups. TCR clonal expansion was highest in HAM/TSP patients and lowest in MS patients, with MS patients falling below even healthy controls.

cDNA was synthesized by template-switch 5'RACE using a primer carrying a 10-nucleotide random unique molecular identifier by which each TCR transcript was tagged. Every sequencing run covered 15-18 subjects and yielded more than 160 million TCR-beta sequences. The RNeasy kit was used for extraction of total RNA. TCR-beta VDJ regions were amplified with primers for the TCR constant region and the 5'RACE anchor, using the KAPA Real-time Library Amplification kit. Sample indexes and Illumina adaptors were added in a first PCR, and a second PCR then increased library yield. The roughly 650 bp TCR product was size-selected on a 2% E-gel SizeSelection system after Ampure bead purification. Before pooling, libraries had their quality checked on a Bioanalyzer, their concentration measured with Qubit, and their quantity determined with the Kapa Library Quantification kit. Libraries were sequenced paired-end 2 x 150 bp on an Illumina HiSeq 2500. To increase sequence diversity, about 23-32% phiX was spiked into each library pool. The paper's processing steps were these. Quality-filtered reads were processed with the UMI-based MiGEC pipeline, and over 75% of raw TCR sequences were removed by the MiGEC pipeline during error correction. IMGT germline references were used for aligning VDJ genes, and each clonotype was defined as a unique CDR3 amino acid sequence together with its V-J genes. Clonal expansion, Shannon diversity and CDR3 relatedness were evaluated with VDJtools (CalcPairwiseDistances, ClusterSamples), while phylogenetic trees were built in CLCbio workbench. Using coefficient-of-variation modelling across technical triplicates, the study counted a clone as expanded if it had at least 8 unique UMIs. TCRdb itself trimmed the public reads at Q25 with fastp, ran MiXCR and retained productive beta chains. When rows share a CDR3 protein, they turn into one entry using the most common DNA and genes. TCRdb, not the original authors, processed these V and J calls. Recorded for this sample are tens of thousands of distinct CDR3 sequences; more than 20% of them occurred a single time. The biggest ten clones account for about 4.3% of the sample.

The V and J genes are TRBV5-1 and TRBJ1-6, with 8 bases aligning to TRBD1. The clonotype comes from a man in his 60s with HTLV-1-associated myelopathy (HAM/TSP). The sequenced sample was PBMCs. The DNA reads TGCGCCAGCAGCTCCGTCCCGGGACAGGTCAATTCACCCCTCCACTTT. Its translation reads: CASSSVPGQVNSPLHF.